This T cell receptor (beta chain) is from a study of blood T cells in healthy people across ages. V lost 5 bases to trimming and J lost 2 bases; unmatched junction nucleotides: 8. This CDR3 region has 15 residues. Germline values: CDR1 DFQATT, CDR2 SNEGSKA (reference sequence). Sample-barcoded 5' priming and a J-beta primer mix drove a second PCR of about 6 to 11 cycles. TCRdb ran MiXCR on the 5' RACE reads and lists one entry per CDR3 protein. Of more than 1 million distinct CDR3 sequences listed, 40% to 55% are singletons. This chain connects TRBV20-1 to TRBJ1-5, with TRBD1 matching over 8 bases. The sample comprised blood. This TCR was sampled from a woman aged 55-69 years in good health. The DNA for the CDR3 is TGCAGTGCTGGGGGAAGGGGACAGGGCAATCAGCCCCAGCATTTT. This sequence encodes CSAGGRGQGNQPQHF.